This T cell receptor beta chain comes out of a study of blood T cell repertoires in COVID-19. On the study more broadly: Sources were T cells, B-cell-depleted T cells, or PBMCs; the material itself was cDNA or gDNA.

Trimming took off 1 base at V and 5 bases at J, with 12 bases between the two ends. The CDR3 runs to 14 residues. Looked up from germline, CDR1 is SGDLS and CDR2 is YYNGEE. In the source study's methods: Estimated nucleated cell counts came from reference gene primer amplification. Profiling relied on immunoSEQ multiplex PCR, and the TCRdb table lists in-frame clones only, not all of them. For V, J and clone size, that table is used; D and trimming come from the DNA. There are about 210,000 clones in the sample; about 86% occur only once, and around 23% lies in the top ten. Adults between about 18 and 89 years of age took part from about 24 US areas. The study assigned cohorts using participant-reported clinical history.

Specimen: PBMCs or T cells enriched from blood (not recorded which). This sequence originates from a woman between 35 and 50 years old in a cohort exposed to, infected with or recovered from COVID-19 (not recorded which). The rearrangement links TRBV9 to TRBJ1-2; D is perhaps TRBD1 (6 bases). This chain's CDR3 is CASSVSGAGYGYTF. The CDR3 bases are TGTGCCAGCAGCGTATCAGGGGCCGGGTATGGCTACACCTTC.